These 12 T cell receptor beta chains were sequenced from one sample in a study of cytomegalovirus exposure and HLA in healthy donors. The PCR employed 60 Vbeta primers together with 13 Jbeta primers. The protocol was immunoSEQ multiplex PCR, while the TCRdb copy is restricted to in-frame clones and leaves out a portion. The profile covers fewer than 100,000 clones, with roughly 76% appearing a single time and roughly 2% taken by the ten largest. Sequenced sample: PBMCs. These receptors all come from a man aged 35-49 years in good health and CMV-seronegative.

V and J are TRBV20-1 and TRBJ1-2; D gene unclear. Germline-derived CDR1 and CDR2 are DFQATT and SNEGSKA (reference sequence). The CDR3 has 11 amino acids. In DNA form, the CDR3 reads TGCTACCCAGGTTTTCACTATGGCTACACCTTC. Translated, it gives CYPGFHYGYTF.

This rearrangement joins TRBV7-2 to TRBJ1-5, with 7 bases that match TRBD1. Per the germline V gene, CDR1 is SGHTA and CDR2 is FQGNSA. V trimming: 5 bases; J trimming: 5 bases; junction bases outside the gene matches: 6. The CDR3 sequence is 14 residues long. The DNA of the CDR3 is TGTGCCAGCAGCGTCAGACAGGGAGATCAGCCCCAGCATTTT. Translated, it gives CASSVRQGDQPQHF.

The chain joins TRBV2 to TRBJ2-5; 7 bases line up with TRBD2. The closer fit of TRBJ2-7 to the DNA end suggests the J call may be wrong. Germline loops: CDR1 SNHLY, CDR2 FYNNEI. The CDR3 has 13 residues. The CDR3 protein is CASQKRGPYEQYF. The CDR3 DNA reads TGTGCCAGCCAAAAGCGGGGCCCCTACGAGCAGTACTTC.

This clone was counted between two and nine times. The chain combines TRBV5-1 with TRBJ2-7, with 10 bases that match TRBD2. The V gene's germline CDR1 is SGHRS and CDR2 YFSETQ. CDR3 size: 17 residues. J gave up 2 bases and V 0 bases, and 8 bases lay outside the gene matches. CDR3 amino acids: CASSLAGLAGGTYEQYF. The CDR3 region has the DNA TGCGCCAGCAGCTTGGCCGGGTTAGCGGGGGGCACCTACGAGCAGTACTTC.

This clone has just a few counts. This sequence joins TRBV5-5 and TRBJ2-5, with D perhaps matching TRBD2 (7 bases). V was cut by 4 bases and J by 5 bases, with 21 bases left in between. The germline CDR1 and CDR2 sequences are SGHKS and YYEKEE (reference sequence). The CDR3 has 16 amino acids. In DNA, the CDR3 is TGTGCCAGCAGCCTATGGGGTGGCAGGGGAGGGGAGACCCAGTACTTC. It encodes CASSLWGGRGGETQYF.

This chain connects TRBV9 to TRBJ2-5; D is uncertain. CDR3 length: 14 amino acids. Germline loops: CDR1 SGDLS, CDR2 YYNGEE. Trimming shortened V by 0 bases and J by 5 bases, and 11 bases separated the two germline ends. The CDR3: CASSVDILGETQYF. The CDR3 region has the DNA TGTGCCAGCAGCGTAGACATTCTAGGCGAGACCCAGTACTTC.

A single count supports this clone. The V call is TRBV5-1, the J call TRBJ2-3; 12 bases are a match to TRBD2. Unmatched junction bases numbered 1, after V lost 2 bases and J lost 0 bases. This CDR3 has 16 amino acids. CDR1 SGHRS and CDR2 YFSETQ come from the germline V gene. The CDR3 coding sequence is TGCGCCAGCAGCTTTACTAGCGGGGGGAGCACAGATACGCAGTATTTT. It translates to CASSFTSGGSTDTQYF.

The chain combines TRBV7-3 with TRBJ2-3, with D possibly TRBD1 on 6 matching bases. Germline V CDR1 and CDR2: SGHTA, FQGTGA. V was pared by 4 bases and J by 1 base, with 9 bases between. The CDR3 has 14 residues. CDR3 DNA sequence: TGTGCCAGCAGCTCCGCAGGGGGCACAGATACGCAGTATTTT. This sequence encodes CASSSAGGTDTQYF.

V gene TRBV27 combines with J gene TRBJ2-1; D is uncertain. Germline V gene sequence: CDR1 MNHEY, CDR2 SMNVEV (reference sequence). The CDR3 is 13 residues long. V lost 0 bases to trimming and J lost 10 bases, with 10 bases between them. CDR3 DNA sequence: TGTGCCAGCAGTTTATCCTCGCGATGGGAGCAGTTCTTC. It yields the protein CASSLSSRWEQFF.

The rearrangement joins TRBV7-7 to TRBJ2-2, with D tentatively TRBD2 (5 bases). V lost 4 bases and J lost 3, with 12 bases in between. Germline V gives CDR1 SSHAT, CDR2 FNYEAQ (reference sequence). The CDR3 totals 15 residues. The CDR3 DNA reads TGTGCCAGCAGCTGGGGATCGAGGGACACCGGGGAGCTGTTTTTT. Translated: CASSWGSRDTGELFF.

The CDR3 DNA sequence: TGTGCCAGCAGAGCGGGGGGTAGCACAGATACGCAGTATTTT. Its protein product is CASRAGGSTDTQYF. The chain carries TRBV28 and TRBJ2-3; 9 bases fit TRBD2. Losses at the gene ends were 6 bases for V and 0 bases for J; bases not matched to a gene: 1. Germline V lookup: CDR1 MDHEN, CDR2 SYDVKM. CDR3 length: 14 residues.

The rearrangement links TRBV5-4 to TRBJ2-5; maybe TRBD2 (6 bases). This CDR3 is built from 14 residues. V shed 5 bases and J shed 2 bases, with 13 bases lying between them. Germline assignment: CDR1 SGHNT and CDR2 YYREEE (reference sequence). The CDR3 region has the DNA TGTGCCAGCAGTCCCATGGGGGGACAAGAGACCCAGTACTTC. Amino acid sequence: CASSPMGGQETQYF.